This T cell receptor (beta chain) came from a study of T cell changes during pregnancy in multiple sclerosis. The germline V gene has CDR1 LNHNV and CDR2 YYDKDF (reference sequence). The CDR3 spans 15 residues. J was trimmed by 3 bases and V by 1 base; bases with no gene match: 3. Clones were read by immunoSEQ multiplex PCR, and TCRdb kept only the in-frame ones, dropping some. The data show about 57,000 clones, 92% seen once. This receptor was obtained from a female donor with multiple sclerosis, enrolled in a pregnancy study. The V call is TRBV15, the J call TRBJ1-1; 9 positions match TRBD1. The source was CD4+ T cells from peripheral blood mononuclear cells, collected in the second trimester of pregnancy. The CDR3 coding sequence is TGTGCCACCAGCAGAGGCTGGACAGGGGACACTGAAGCTTTCTTT. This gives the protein CATSRGWTGDTEAFF.